This T cell receptor beta chain comes out of a study of cytomegalovirus exposure and HLA in healthy donors. Comment on this clone: Its antigen remains unidentified.

13 Jbeta primers and 60 Vbeta primers were used for the PCR. Repertoires were generated with immunoSEQ multiplex PCR, while TCRdb's copy carries only in-frame clones and drops some. Of 110,000 to 150,000 clones in the sample, 76% are singletons; the top ten hold around 2%. General observations from the study: In a later analysis, donors in an Asian-associated ancestry cluster reportedly had fewer N-insertions in productive TCRs than the cohort mean.

There are 15 residues in the CDR3. In germline, CDR1 is LNHDA, CDR2 SQIVND (reference sequence). V lost 7 bases and J lost 4, with 19 bases in between. This sequence was found in a woman in her 40s in good health and CMV-seronegative. This chain uses TRBV19 with TRBJ1-2, with D perhaps TRBD1 (6 bases). What was sequenced was PBMCs. The CDR3, as DNA: TGTGCCAGTAACCATCAACAGGGTTGGGGCTATGGCTACACCTTC. Amino acids: CASNHQQGWGYGYTF.